The 10 T cell receptor beta chains listed next were all sequenced from one sample in a study of cytomegalovirus exposure and HLA in healthy donors. PCR employed 60 Vbeta and 13 Jbeta primers. The table came from immunoSEQ multiplex PCR; TCRdb's copy has only in-frame clones and leaves some out. The table records some 130,000 clones, around four fifths of them present only once. The sequenced material came from PBMCs. Source of these receptors: a human donor in good health.

V gene TRBV28 combines with J gene TRBJ1-5; TRBD1 agrees at 9 bases. The CDR3 totals 14 residues. V shed 6 bases and J 5 bases; nucleotides not matched to a gene: 5. Germline assignment: CDR1 MDHEN and CDR2 SYDVKM. CDR3 nucleotide sequence: TGTGCCAGCAGCCGGGACAGGGAGTATCAGCCCCAGCATTTT. It translates to CASSRDREYQPQHF.

The chain couples TRBV6-5 to TRBJ1-1; D is unresolved. The CDR3 loop spans 14 amino acids. The ends were cut back, 7 bases at V and 2 bases at J, with 14 bases in the middle. Germline CDR1 reads MNHEY; CDR2 reads SVGAGI. CDR3 sequence (DNA): TGTGCCAGCATCCCTACCGGGGTAAACACTGAAGCTTTCTTT. Amino acids: CASIPTGVNTEAFF.

This chain uses TRBV6-4 with TRBJ2-3, with TRBD2 identical over 8 bases. After removal of 5 bases from V and 3 bases from J, the junction contained 4 bases not matched to a gene. This CDR3 has 14 residues. The germline gives CDR1 MRHNA, CDR2 SNTAGT. This CDR3 is CASSPGGGTDTQYF. The DNA for the CDR3 is TGTGCCAGCAGTCCTGGCGGGGGGACAGATACGCAGTATTTT.

The J gene is TRBJ2-3, the V gene TRBV13, with 10 bases fitting TRBD2. Germline-derived CDR1 and CDR2 are PRHDT and FYEKMQ (reference sequence). The CDR3 runs to 16 residues. V shed 4 bases, J shed 0 bases, and the junction held 4 bases outside the gene matches. CDR3 sequence reads: CASSSTAGGSTDTQYF. DNA of the CDR3: TGTGCCAGCAGCTCCACAGCGGGGGGGAGCACAGATACGCAGTATTTT. Based on the CDR3 plus reference TRBV13 and TRBJ2-3, the full variable domain is AAGVIQSPRHLIKEKRETATLKCYPIPRHDTVYWYQQGPGQDPQFLISFYEKMQSDKGSIPDRFSAQQFSDYHSELNMSSLELGDSALYFCASSSTAGGSTDTQYFGPGTRLTVL.

The chain has TRBV27 and TRBJ2-2; perhaps TRBD1 as D (5 bases). The ends were cut back, 2 bases at V and 5 bases at J, with 15 bases in the middle. Germline V gene lookup returns CDR1 MNHEY and CDR2 SMNVEV (reference sequence). The CDR3 totals 16 residues. CDR3 sequence: CASSLDSMVLTGELFF. The CDR3 coding sequence is TGTGCCAGCAGTTTAGACAGTATGGTCCTAACCGGGGAGCTGTTTTTT.

The chain uses TRBV2 and TRBJ2-3; a weak D match, TRBD1 (5 bases). The ends were cut back, 6 bases at V and 0 bases at J, with 10 bases in the middle. This CDR3 is built from 14 residues. Germline CDR1 is SNHLY and CDR2 is FYNNEI. The chain's CDR3 is CASRRTTSTDTQYF. The DNA of the CDR3 is TGTGCCAGCAGGCGGACAACTAGCACAGATACGCAGTATTTT.

This clone was seen once. V usage is TRBV5-1 and J usage is TRBJ1-2; D gene unclear. Trimming removed 2 bases from V and 2 bases from J, with 19 bases in between. This CDR3 region has 17 residues. The germline V gene encodes CDR1 SGHRS and CDR2 YFSETQ. CDR3 sequence (DNA): TGCGCCAGCAGCTTTCTCGGTAATACTGTGAAGAACTATGGCTACACCTTC. Its translation is CASSFLGNTVKNYGYTF.

V and J are TRBV29-1 and TRBJ2-1; 7 nucleotides align to TRBD1. The germline gives CDR1 SQVTM, CDR2 ANQGSEA. The CDR3 contains 15 residues. The ends lost 4 bases at V and 3 bases at J; junction bases unmatched: 9. Written as DNA, the CDR3 is TGCAGCGTTGTAAGTTCGGACAGGCACTACAATGAGCAGTTCTTC. Protein: CSVVSSDRHYNEQFF.

This chain links TRBV28 with TRBJ2-7; a weak D match, TRBD1 (5 bases). The CDR3 contains 13 residues. Trimming took off 7 bases at V and 1 base at J, with 11 bases between the two ends. The germline V gene has CDR1 MDHEN and CDR2 SYDVKM. The CDR3 DNA reads TGTGCCAGCAATTCAGGGAATTCCTACGAGCAGTACTTC. Encoded protein: CASNSGNSYEQYF.

This clone was seen a handful of times. Mismatch with germline at one junction end may stem from a read error. This chain joins TRBV4-1 and TRBJ1-2; tentative D call: TRBD1 (5 bases). The CDR3 is 14 residues long. Per the germline V gene, CDR1 is MGHRA and CDR2 is YSYEKL. The CDR3 loop reads CASSTHHQGKGYTF. The CDR3, as DNA: TGCGCAAGCAGCACCCACCACCAGGGAAAAGGCTACACCTTC.